This T cell receptor (beta chain) was recovered during a study of blood T cell repertoires in COVID-19. Across the study: Nucleic acid was either cDNA or gDNA, and it came from T cells, B-cell-depleted T cells, or PBMCs.

The data were produced by immunoSEQ multiplex PCR, yet TCRdb's version contains in-frame clones alone and is incomplete. The top ten clones hold 2% to 3% of a sample with fewer than 15,000 clones, around nine tenths of them seen once. Looked up from germline, CDR1 is MNHEY and CDR2 is SVGEGT. Trimming removed 3 bases from V and 13 bases from J, with 13 bases in between. This CDR3 is built from 12 residues. This TCR was sampled from a human donor in a cohort sampled during active COVID-19. The rearrangement links TRBV6-2 or TRBV6-3 to TRBJ1-5; TRBD1 might be the D (6 bases). Sequenced sample: peripheral blood. CDR3 DNA sequence: TGTGCCAGCAGTTATCAAGGACAGAATCAGCATTTT. Its translation: CASSYQGQNQHF.